These 19 T cell receptor beta chains were sequenced from one sample in a study of shared clonotypes between healthy human individuals. Here immunoSEQ multiplex PCR was the method, and the copy in TCRdb shows in-frame clones only, minus some. In the table there are hundreds of thousands of clones, 90% to 97% of which are singletons. Sequences were obtained from naive CD4+ T cells sorted from blood. Subset: CD45RA+ positively selected. Receptors originate from a woman in her 30s in good health.

The chain links TRBV7-9 to TRBJ1-2, with 7 bases aligning to TRBD1. The CDR3 loop spans 14 amino acids. Trimming cost V 5 bases and J 4 bases; bases outside gene matches: 7. Looked up from germline, CDR1 is SEHNR and CDR2 is FQNEAQ (reference sequence). Here the CDR3 reads CASSPQGESYGYTF. As DNA, the CDR3 is TGTGCCAGCAGCCCGCAGGGGGAAAGCTATGGCTACACCTTC.

This clone appeared a single time. The gene calls are TRBV28 and TRBJ1-6; D is undetermined. Germline CDR1 and CDR2: MDHEN and SYDVKM. The CDR3 loop spans 15 amino acids. Between the trimmed V and J ends, which lost 7 bases and 0 bases, there was a span of 10 bases. In DNA form, the CDR3 reads TGTGCCAGCAAAAGGCAGAGCTCCTATAATTCACCCCTCCACTTT. Translated, it gives CASKRQSSYNSPLHF.

Comments on this clone: The sample holds other DNA sequences that translate to the same CDR3. The J gene is TRBJ1-1, the V gene TRBV18, with a possible D match to TRBD1 (5 bases). The V end was cut by 3 bases, the J end by 1 base, with 9 bases between. The CDR3 totals 14 residues. The germline CDR1 and CDR2 sequences are KGHSH and LQKENI. Here the CDR3 DNA reads TGTGCCAGCTCACCTCTGACAGAGAACACTGAAGCTTTCTTT. Translation gives CASSPLTENTEAFF.

This chain links TRBV27 with TRBJ2-7; no clear D. V was clipped by 6 bases and J by 5 bases, with 11 bases between them. The CDR3 is 12 amino acids. The V gene's germline CDR1 is MNHEY and CDR2 SMNVEV (reference sequence). CDR3: CASRNRVDEQYF. CDR3 DNA: TGTGCCAGCAGGAATAGGGTGGACGAGCAGTACTTC.

The V call is TRBV28, the J call TRBJ2-7, with D possibly matching TRBD1 (5 bases). This CDR3 has 16 residues. Germline V gene lookup returns CDR1 MDHEN and CDR2 SYDVKM. V lost 3 bases, J lost 3 bases, and 18 bases lay in between. For the CDR3, the DNA is TGTGCCAGCAGTTTCCATCCGACAGTCCCGATCTACGAGCAGTACTTC. Translation: CASSFHPTVPIYEQYF.

The chain uses TRBV28 and TRBJ1-5; TRBD1 is a possible D gene (5 bases). V shed 6 bases and J shed 4 bases, with 16 bases lying between them. Germline V gene sequence: CDR1 MDHEN, CDR2 SYDVKM. This CDR3 contains 15 residues. CDR3 sequence: CASSLRGNKNQPQHF. The CDR3 coding sequence is TGTGCCAGCAGCCTAAGGGGAAACAAAAATCAGCCCCAGCATTTT.

The chain combines TRBV2 with TRBJ2-2, with D unclear. CDR1 SNHLY and CDR2 FYNNEI come from the germline V gene. This CDR3 has 15 residues. V lost 8 bases and J 4 bases, leaving 17 bases between the germline ends. CDR3 amino acids: CASSVGKATTGELFF. CDR3 bases: TGTGCCAGCTCTGTAGGCAAAGCGACCACCGGGGAGCTGTTTTTT.

This clone appeared a single time. The chain recombines TRBV14 with TRBJ2-1, with D perhaps TRBD1 (6 bases). The CDR3 consists of 14 residues. V was cut by 5 bases and J by 7 bases, with 15 bases left in between. Germline V gene sequence: CDR1 SGHDN, CDR2 FVKESK. The CDR3 sequence: CASSFSQGWNEQFF. The CDR3 coding sequence is TGTGCCAGCAGCTTTTCACAGGGATGGAATGAGCAGTTCTTC.

In regard to this clone: Other DNA sequences in this specimen translate into the identical CDR3. The rearrangement joins TRBV28 to TRBJ2-7; either TRBD1 or TRBD2 may supply D (5 bases each). Per the germline V gene, CDR1 is MDHEN and CDR2 is SYDVKM. The CDR3 runs to 14 residues. Between the trimmed V and J ends, which lost 5 bases and 2 bases, there was a span of 13 bases. CDR3 DNA: TGTGCCAGCAGTACCGGGACGGCAACCTACGAGCAGTACTTC. Protein: CASSTGTATYEQYF.

The V gene is TRBV11-2, the J gene TRBJ1-4; 7 nucleotides align to TRBD1. V lost 5 bases and J lost 4; bases outside the gene matches: 4. This CDR3 spans 14 amino acids. Germline assignment: CDR1 SGHAT and CDR2 FQNNGV. CDR3 nucleotides: TGTGCCAGCAGCCTGGACAGGAATAATGAAAAACTGTTTTTT. This encodes CASSLDRNNEKLFF.

The rearrangement joins TRBV19 to TRBJ2-3; a possible D gene is TRBD2 (5 bases). The V and J ends lost 5 bases and 6 bases respectively, with 12 bases between them. The length of the CDR3 is 13 residues. Germline V CDR1 and CDR2: LNHDA, SQIVND (reference sequence). In nucleotides, the CDR3 is TGTGCCAGTAGTCGCCGGCGGAGGGATACGCAGTATTTT. Amino acids: CASSRRRRDTQYF.

The chain has TRBV30 and TRBJ2-5, with D perhaps matching TRBD2 (5 bases). The CDR3 runs to 15 residues. Trimming stripped 2 bases from V and 5 bases from J, with 18 bases between. Looked up from germline, CDR1 is GTSNPN and CDR2 is SVGIG (reference sequence). The CDR3 reads CAWSNWVGSGETQYF. The CDR3, as DNA: TGTGCCTGGAGTAACTGGGTCGGGTCGGGGGAGACCCAGTACTTC. The full variable domain, rest sourced from reference TRBV30 and TRBJ2-5, is SQTIHQWPATLVQPVGSPLSLECTVEGTSNPNLYWYRQAAGRGLQLLFYSVGIGQISSEVPQNLSASRPQDRQFILSSKKLLLSDSGFYLCAWSNWVGSGETQYFGPGTRLLVL.

Note on this clone: Lacking the conserved final phenylalanine or tryptophan, this CDR3 likely reflects a read error. The DNA is left out, because the CDR3 cannot be placed on it with certainty; the CDR3 is given as TCRdb lists it. The V and J genes are TRBV27 and TRBJ1-2. The CDR3 length equals 9 residues, ends included. Germline V gene lookup returns CDR1 MNHEY and CDR2 SMNVEV (reference sequence). This CDR3 reads CARWEAARL.

The genes are TRBV7-9 and TRBJ2-7, with 7 bases aligning to TRBD2. CDR1 is SEHNR and CDR2 is FQNEAQ in the germline V gene (reference sequence). The CDR3 runs 13 residues. The V and J ends lost 5 bases and 4 bases, in that order; junction bases with no gene match: 5. The CDR3 DNA sequence: TGTGCCAGCAGCGCATTTAGCGGGTACGAGCAGTACTTC. This sequence encodes CASSAFSGYEQYF.

The chain carries TRBV18 and TRBJ1-4, with a tentative D call TRBD1 (6 bases). CDR1 is KGHSH and CDR2 is LQKENI in the germline V gene. Trimming took off 4 bases at V and 6 bases at J, with 15 bases between the two ends. The CDR3 spans 15 residues. The CDR3 sequence is CASSRTGLPDEKLFF. DNA of the CDR3: TGTGCCAGCTCACGTACAGGGCTTCCGGATGAAAAACTGTTTTTT.

This chain links TRBV14 with TRBJ2-7; maybe TRBD2 (6 bases). In germline, CDR1 is SGHDN, CDR2 FVKESK. This CDR3 region has 15 residues. Between the trimmed V and J ends, which lost 5 bases and 3 bases, there was a span of 17 bases. The CDR3 loop reads CASSGPGEALYEQYF. Here the CDR3 DNA reads TGTGCCAGCAGCGGCCCGGGGGAAGCACTCTACGAGCAGTACTTC.

V gene TRBV5-4 combines with J gene TRBJ2-7; 11 nucleotides agree with TRBD2. V lost 3 bases, J lost 3 bases, and 5 bases stayed unmatched. CDR3 size: 15 residues. From germline, CDR1 is SGHNT and CDR2 YYREEE (reference sequence). CDR3 sequence (DNA): TGTGCCAGCAGCTCGGGACTAGCGGTTAACTACGAGCAGTACTTC. It translates to CASSSGLAVNYEQYF.

The chain uses TRBV5-4 and TRBJ2-1; 11 bases match TRBD2. V lost 4 bases and J lost 5; bases outside the gene matches: 5. The CDR3 is 15 amino acids. The germline V gene has CDR1 SGHNT and CDR2 YYREEE (reference sequence). The CDR3 reads CASSPGTSGNNEQFF. Here the CDR3 DNA reads TGTGCCAGCAGCCCCGGGACTAGCGGTAACAATGAGCAGTTCTTC.

V and J are TRBV28 and TRBJ2-3; tentatively, D is TRBD1 or TRBD2 (5 bases each). Trimming stripped 7 bases from V and 2 bases from J, with 10 bases between. The CDR3 consists of 13 residues. The V gene's germline CDR1 is MDHEN and CDR2 SYDVKM. CDR3 region: CASTTGHTDTQYF. The CDR3 DNA reads TGTGCCAGCACCACGGGGCACACAGATACGCAGTATTTT.